Below, 18 T cell receptor beta chains from the same sample are listed, as sequenced in a study of CD8 T cell repertoires and HIV-1 epitope variants. Here immunoSEQ multiplex PCR was the method, and the copy in TCRdb shows in-frame clones only, minus some. This sample has about 3,500 clones, with under 80% found just once. For these TCRs, the target antigens are not known. The sequenced material came from cultured CD8+ T cells derived from PBMCs. These receptors came from a male donor with HIV.

This clone was recorded a few times. V and J are TRBV18 and TRBJ2-7; no clear D gene. Germline-derived CDR1 and CDR2 are KGHSH and LQKENI. This CDR3 has 14 amino acids. V was pared by 3 bases and J by 0 bases, with 9 bases between. CDR3 in DNA: TGTGCCAGCTCACCGAAAGCAAGCTCCTACGAGCAGTACTTC. Protein product: CASSPKASSYEQYF.

The chain combines TRBV25-1 with TRBJ2-2; weak D call: TRBD2 (6 bases). The CDR3 contains 14 residues. The germline gives CDR1 MGHDK, CDR2 SYGVNS. V was trimmed by 6 bases and J by 6 bases, leaving 14 bases between them. CDR3 in DNA: TGTGCCAGCAGCCCCGGAGGGGAGGCCGGGGAGCTGTTTTTT. Protein: CASSPGGEAGELFF.

This rearrangement joins TRBV30 to TRBJ2-1; D might be TRBD1 (6 bases). V shed 1 base and J shed 13 bases, with 14 bases lying between them. This CDR3 is built from 12 residues. Per germline, CDR1 GTSNPN and CDR2 SVGIG (reference sequence). This CDR3 is CAWSEGEQLQFF. The CDR3 region has the DNA TGTGCCTGGAGTGAGGGGGAACAGCTCCAGTTCTTC.

The chain combines TRBV11-2 with TRBJ2-5, with 7 bases lining up with TRBD1. The ends lost 5 bases at V and 3 bases at J; junction bases unmatched: 3. The CDR3 has 13 residues. Germline V gene data show CDR1 as SGHAT and CDR2 as FQNNGV. CDR3 nucleotide sequence: TGTGCCAGCAGCCCTGGGACAGAAGAGACCCAGTACTTC. Translation: CASSPGTEETQYF.

The genes are TRBV6-4 and TRBJ2-2, with D hard to call. The CDR3 spans 13 residues. The V gene's germline CDR1 is MRHNA and CDR2 SNTAGT. Trimming took off 2 bases at V and 1 base at J, with 2 bases between the two ends. CDR3 in amino acids: CASSDRNTGELFF. CDR3 sequence (DNA): TGTGCCAGCAGTGACAGGAACACCGGGGAGCTGTTTTTT.

V usage is TRBV6-6 and J usage is TRBJ2-1; D is possibly TRBD1 (5 bases). Trimming stripped 6 bases from V and 4 bases from J, with 7 bases between. CDR1 is MNHNY and CDR2 is SVGAGI in the germline V gene (reference sequence). The CDR3 spans 12 residues. The CDR3 spells CASSDRYNEQFF. The CDR3 bases are TGTGCCAGCAGCGACAGATACAATGAGCAGTTCTTC.

The chain is built from TRBV27 and TRBJ2-7; possibly TRBD1 for D (6 bases). The CDR3 extends over 12 amino acids. V was trimmed by 6 bases and J by 2 bases, leaving 8 bases between them. Germline V gene lookup returns CDR1 MNHEY and CDR2 SMNVEV (reference sequence). CDR3 residues: CASSQGPYEQYF. DNA of the CDR3: TGTGCCAGCAGCCAGGGGCCCTACGAGCAGTACTTC.

This clone has more than one count but fewer than ten. The gene calls are TRBV5-1 and TRBJ1-5; no clear D. The CDR3 totals 17 residues. Germline lookup yields CDR1 SGHRS and CDR2 YFSETQ. V was shortened by 4 bases and J by 6 bases, with 23 bases between the two germline ends. The CDR3 nucleotides read TGCGCCAGCAGCCCGGTACCTGACATCGGGAGGGCTCAGCCCCAGCATTTT. It encodes CASSPVPDIGRAQPQHF.

This chain connects TRBV5-3 to TRBJ1-6; TRBD1 might be the D (5 bases). TRBV5-3 falls under the ORF class, with uncertain function. The CDR3 totals 16 residues. Trimming left V 2 bases short and J 6 bases short, with 15 bases between. CDR3: CARSFSGDPLNSPLHF. In DNA, the CDR3 is TGTGCCAGAAGCTTTAGTGGGGACCCCCTTAATTCACCCCTCCACTTT.

In its sample, this clone is large (0.1 to 1%). V and J are TRBV27 and TRBJ2-7; D may correspond to TRBD1 or TRBD2 (5 bases each). V was cut by 0 bases and J by 0 bases, with 12 bases left in between. The CDR3 extends over 16 amino acids. The V gene's germline CDR1 is MNHEY and CDR2 SMNVEV (reference sequence). Written as DNA, the CDR3 is TGTGCCAGCAGTTTATCGGTTGGGACGTACTCCTACGAGCAGTACTTC. Its translation is CASSLSVGTYSYEQYF.

This clone showed up just once. V gene TRBV10-3 combines with J gene TRBJ1-2, with 8 bases matching TRBD1. Per germline, CDR1 ENHRY and CDR2 SYGVKD. J lost 4 bases, V lost 8 bases, and 9 bases had no gene match. The CDR3 contains 14 residues. This CDR3 reads CAIRSTGESYGYTF. The CDR3 DNA reads TGTGCCATCCGTTCGACAGGGGAAAGCTATGGCTACACCTTC.

This clone turned up a few times. The V gene is TRBV6-5, the J gene TRBJ2-3; no clear D. CDR3 length equals 15 residues. V was cut by 2 bases and J by 6 bases, with 15 bases left in between. In germline, CDR1 is MNHEY, CDR2 SVGAGI. The CDR3 spells CASSYRRQLGDTQYF. The CDR3 DNA reads as TGTGCCAGCAGTTACCGTCGTCAGTTGGGGGATACGCAGTATTTT.

The chain is built from TRBV2 and TRBJ2-1; D not resolved. Germline CDR1 SNHLY, CDR2 FYNNEI. V shed 0 bases and J shed 7 bases, with 4 bases lying between them. The CDR3 covers 12 residues. In DNA, the CDR3 is TGTGCCAGCAGTGAAGCGGGGAATGAGCAGTTCTTC. Residues: CASSEAGNEQFF.

In this sample, this clone turned up a few times. The J gene is TRBJ1-4, the V gene TRBV9, with 9 bases identical to TRBD1. This CDR3 contains 15 residues. The V and J ends lost 3 bases and 5 bases, in that order; junction bases with no gene match: 5. Germline CDR1 reads SGDLS; CDR2 reads YYNGEE. The CDR3 protein is CASSATGTGNEKLFF. In DNA form, the CDR3 reads TGTGCCAGCAGCGCGACCGGGACAGGGAATGAAAAACTGTTTTTT.

The chain joins TRBV10-3 to TRBJ2-5, with D perhaps given as TRBD1 or TRBD2 (5 bases each). CDR3 length: 17 residues. With 3 bases removed from V and 0 bases from J, the gap between germline ends came to 17 bases. Germline CDR1 is ENHRY and CDR2 is SYGVKD. The CDR3 reads CAISDPSRDGNQETQYF. The CDR3 DNA reads TGTGCCATCAGTGACCCCTCCAGGGACGGCAACCAAGAGACCCAGTACTTC.

J is TRBJ1-4 and V is TRBV2; D gene uncertain. V lost 7 bases and J lost 4, with 13 bases in between. The length of the CDR3 is 14 residues. Germline lookup yields CDR1 SNHLY and CDR2 FYNNEI. CDR3 DNA sequence: TGTGCCAGCACCCCTCGTAGGGTTAATGAAAAACTGTTTTTT. Its translation is CASTPRRVNEKLFF.

The CDR3 DNA reads TGTGCCTGGGGGCTTGCGACGTTACAGTACTTC. The encoded protein is CAWGLATLQYF. This chain joins TRBV30 and TRBJ2-7, with no clear D. V was trimmed by 5 bases and J by 10 bases, leaving 15 bases between them. Germline values: CDR1 GTSNPN, CDR2 SVGIG (reference sequence). This CDR3 contains 11 residues. Drawing the rest from reference TRBV30 and TRBJ2-7, the complete variable domain is SQTIHQWPATLVQPVGSPLSLECTVEGTSNPNLYWYRQAAGRGLQLLFYSVGIGQISSEVPQNLSASRPQDRQFILSSKKLLLSDSGFYLCAWGLATLQYFGPGTRLTVT.

This clone has more than one count but fewer than ten. The V gene is TRBV10-3, the J gene TRBJ1-1; 7 nucleotides match TRBD1. V lost 4 bases to trimming and J lost 7 bases; unmatched junction nucleotides: 15. The CDR3 consists of 16 residues. Germline CDR1 reads ENHRY; CDR2 reads SYGVKD. The CDR3 region is CAISAGDAGTADEAFF. As DNA, the CDR3 is TGTGCCATCAGTGCCGGAGACGCGGGGACAGCTGATGAAGCTTTCTTT.